A single sample is the source of the 21 T cell receptor beta chains below, sequenced in a study of regulatory T cells in long-lasting Graves disease. The time point here: newly diagnosed GD, antithyroid drugs for less than 3 months. Researchers made the TCR library from RNA that was extracted from PBMCs. Library construction for TCR beta used iRepertoire HTBI primers and Arm-PCR of CDR3 regions. TCRdb re-called the multiplex PCR reads through MiXCR, storing one row per CDR3 protein. The data show roughly 420,000 distinct CDR3 sequences, roughly 15% seen once. These records were also assigned to another study, of T cells in Graves' hyperthyroidism and ophthalmopathy.

The input for sequencing was peripheral blood mononuclear cells (PBMCs), taken at new diagnosis, from a patient treated with antithyroid drugs. These receptors were taken from a young woman with Graves disease.

This clonotype appeared many times. The V and J genes are TRBV20-1 and TRBJ1-5; D ambiguous. Germline loops: CDR1 DFQATT, CDR2 SNEGSKA (reference sequence). Trimming pared 0 bases from V and 4 bases from J, leaving 10 bases between. This CDR3 region has 14 residues. CDR3 bases: TGCAGTGCTAGAGATCTGGCGAAAAATCAGCCCCAGCATTTT. It specifies CSARDLAKNQPQHF.

This clonotype was detected many times. V is TRBV30 and J is TRBJ2-7, with a tentative D call TRBD1 (6 bases). This CDR3 contains 13 residues. V was clipped by 2 bases and J by 2 bases, with 10 bases between them. CDR1 and CDR2 from the germline V gene are GTSNPN and SVGIG (reference sequence). The CDR3 region is CAWSRGTAYEQYF. The CDR3 nucleotides are TGTGCCTGGAGTAGGGGGACGGCCTACGAGCAGTACTTC.

This chain joins TRBV9 and TRBJ1-4; D unclear. The V end lost 4 bases, the J end lost 0 bases, and 10 bases lay between the germline ends. This CDR3 is 15 amino acids long. The germline V gene has CDR1 SGDLS and CDR2 YYNGEE. CDR3 loop: CASSPSVATNEKLFF. DNA for the CDR3: TGTGCCAGCAGCCCCTCAGTTGCAACTAATGAAAAACTGTTTTTT.

The table lists this clonotype with many counts. The V call is TRBV28, the J call TRBJ1-2, with TRBD1 as a possible D gene (5 bases). V lost 5 bases to trimming and J lost 3 bases, with 16 bases between them. This CDR3 contains 15 residues. CDR1 is MDHEN and CDR2 is SYDVKM in the germline V gene. The CDR3 region is CASSPSYTGDYGYTF. CDR3 in DNA: TGTGCCAGCAGTCCCTCCTATACAGGTGACTATGGCTACACCTTC.

At least ten counts were recorded for this clonotype. The gene calls are TRBV27 and TRBJ2-7; possible D gene TRBD2, 5 bases. Trimming left V 6 bases short and J 6 bases short, with 15 bases between. The CDR3 is made up of 13 amino acids. Per germline, CDR1 MNHEY and CDR2 SMNVEV (reference sequence). CDR3 amino acids: CASRLGTRSEQYF. In nucleotides, the CDR3 is TGTGCCAGCAGACTAGGAACTAGATCCGAGCAGTACTTC.

This clonotype was seen ten or more times. The gene calls are TRBV27 and TRBJ2-3; D is uncertain. This CDR3 is built from 14 residues. V gave up 2 bases and J gave up 3 bases, with 9 bases separating them. Germline CDR1 reads MNHEY; CDR2 reads SMNVEV (reference sequence). The CDR3: CASSLNRETDTQYF. CDR3 nucleotides: TGTGCCAGCAGTTTAAACAGAGAAACAGATACGCAGTATTTT.

As for this clonotype: Sequence at one end of the junction differs from germline and may be a read error. This sequence joins TRBV7-9 and TRBJ2-7; TRBD1 agrees at 7 bases. From germline, CDR1 is SEHNR and CDR2 FQNEAQ (reference sequence). The CDR3 is 15 amino acids. CDR3 in amino acids: CASSLADRVLNEQDF. In DNA, the CDR3 is TGTGCCAGCAGCTTAGCCGACAGGGTATTAAACGAGCAGGACTTC. The variable domain in full, with the rest retrieved from reference TRBV7-9 and TRBJ2-7, is DTGVSQNPRHKITKRGQNVTFRCDPISEHNRLYWYRQTLGQGPEFLTYFQNEAQLEKSRLLSDRFSAERPKGSFSTLEIQRTEQGDSAMYLCASSLADRVLNEQDFGPGTRLTVT.

This clonotype turned up a few times. V is TRBV2 and J is TRBJ1-5, with 7 bases fitting TRBD1. The germline CDR1 and CDR2 sequences are SNHLY and FYNNEI. V trimming: 5 bases; J trimming: 1 base; junction bases outside the gene matches: 5. The CDR3 loop spans 15 amino acids. The CDR3: CASSSQGRSNQPQHF. CDR3 nucleotides: TGTGCCAGCAGTTCACAGGGGAGAAGCAATCAGCCCCAGCATTTT.

The rearrangement links TRBV19 to TRBJ1-5; 7 positions match TRBD1. Germline CDR1 reads LNHDA; CDR2 reads SQIVND (reference sequence). The junction had 10 bases not matched to a gene; V was cut back by 3 bases and J by 5 bases. The CDR3 is 16 residues long. As DNA, the CDR3 is TGTGCCAGTAGTATCATGGCAGGGGGTGGGGATCAGCCCCAGCATTTT. Its translation is CASSIMAGGGDQPQHF.

This clonotype appeared many times. The genes are TRBV12-3 or TRBV12-4 and TRBJ1-5, with 7 bases fitting TRBD1. The CDR3 loop spans 13 amino acids. The ends lost 5 bases at V and 11 bases at J; junction bases unmatched: 9. The CDR3 DNA reads TGTGCCAGCAGTCCCCGGGACAGTTGGTCCCAGCATTTT. Translation gives CASSPRDSWSQHF.

This clonotype was seen more than once but under ten times. CDR3 region: CASSFGGASSYNSPLHF. The CDR3 bases are TGTGCCAGCAGCTTTGGGGGCGCTAGCTCCTATAATTCACCCCTCCACTTT. The chain couples TRBV5-6 to TRBJ1-6; a possible D gene is TRBD1 (6 bases). This CDR3 is built from 17 residues. Germline loops: CDR1 SGHDT, CDR2 YYEEEE. Trimming shortened V by 2 bases and J by 0 bases, and 12 bases separated the two germline ends.

The table lists this clonotype with a few counts. The chain uses TRBV6-2 or TRBV6-3 and TRBJ1-5, with D perhaps TRBD1 (6 bases). This CDR3 contains 17 residues. V lost 5 bases to trimming and J lost 0 bases, with 17 bases between them. Per germline, CDR1 MNHEY and CDR2 SVGEGT. CDR3 region: CASSEALDRYSNQPQHF. CDR3 nucleotide sequence: TGTGCCAGCAGTGAAGCTCTGGACAGATATAGCAATCAGCCCCAGCATTTT.

The chain is built from TRBV7-6 and TRBJ2-7; 10 nucleotides line up with TRBD1. Trimming took 4 bases from V and 5 from J; bases not matched to a gene: 5. The CDR3 runs to 14 residues. Germline lookup yields CDR1 SGHVS and CDR2 FNYEAQ. The CDR3 loop is CASSSGTGDHEQYF. DNA of the CDR3: TGTGCCAGCAGCTCTGGGACAGGGGACCACGAGCAGTACTTC.

In its sample, this clonotype was seen a few times. The chain recombines TRBV12-3 or TRBV12-4 with TRBJ1-5; 10 bases map to TRBD1. Unmatched junction bases numbered 2, after V lost 2 bases and J lost 7 bases. This CDR3 has 14 amino acids. The CDR3 nucleotides are TGTGCCAGCAGTTTATCGGACAGGGGGCAGCCCCAGCATTTT. Translating it yields CASSLSDRGQPQHF.

The chain is built from TRBV28 and TRBJ2-3, with D hard to call. CDR3 length equals 14 residues. Germline CDR1 is MDHEN and CDR2 is SYDVKM. V was cut by 2 bases and J by 2 bases, with 8 bases left in between. The CDR3 DNA follows: TGTGCCAGCAGTTTACACTCCAACACAGATACGCAGTATTTT. Translation: CASSLHSNTDTQYF.

The table lists this clonotype with a few counts. CDR3 in amino acids: CASSPPGVENEKLFF. CDR3 in DNA: TGTGCCAGCAGCCCCCCAGGTGTTGAGAATGAAAAACTGTTTTTT. This chain links TRBV7-9 with TRBJ1-4; the D is unclear. The CDR3 spans 15 residues. Germline V CDR1 and CDR2: SEHNR, FQNEAQ (reference sequence). Trimming stripped 5 bases from V and 5 bases from J, with 15 bases between.

Ten or more counts support this clonotype. The gene calls are TRBV6-2 or TRBV6-3 and TRBJ2-1; TRBD2 matches at 12 bases. Germline CDR1 MNHEY, CDR2 SVGEGT. The CDR3 is 13 amino acids. The J segment lost 8 bases and the V segment lost 8 bases, leaving 4 bases of the junction unmatched. DNA for the CDR3: TGTGCCAGCCTAGCGGGAGGGTCCGATGAGCAGTTCTTC. Its translation is CASLAGGSDEQFF.

The table lists this clonotype with many counts. This chain links TRBV28 with TRBJ2-7; D is possibly TRBD1 or TRBD2 (5 bases each). Trimming left V 5 bases short and J 2 bases short, with 16 bases between. Germline CDR1 MDHEN, CDR2 SYDVKM. CDR3 length: 15 amino acids. The DNA of the CDR3 is TGTGCCAGCAGTGGGTCTGAGGGGCGCCCCTACGAGCAGTACTTC. Translating it yields CASSGSEGRPYEQYF.

The V and J genes are TRBV2 and TRBJ2-6; D possibly corresponds to TRBD2 (5 bases). This CDR3 is built from 18 residues. With 1 base removed from V and 0 bases from J, the gap between germline ends came to 13 bases. The germline CDR1 and CDR2 sequences are SNHLY and FYNNEI. CDR3 protein: CASSEVGVPVSGANVLTF. CDR3 in DNA: TGTGCCAGCAGTGAAGTCGGGGTACCGGTCTCTGGGGCCAACGTCCTGACTTTC.

This clonotype has only a few counts. With only one base between it and a far larger clone, this is likely a read error. The V and J genes are TRBV11-2 and TRBJ2-3, with D maybe TRBD2 (6 bases). The V gene lost 6 bases and the J gene lost 4 bases, with 14 bases spanning the gap. This CDR3 comprises 14 residues. CDR1 is SGHAT and CDR2 is FQNNGV in the germline V gene. Here the CDR3 DNA reads TGTGCCAGCAGTTACAGACTAGATTCAGATACGCAGTATTTT. Protein sequence: CASSYRLDSDTQYF.

V gene TRBV29-1 combines with J gene TRBJ1-2; 9 bases align to TRBD1. CDR3 size: 14 residues. Germline loops: CDR1 SQVTM, CDR2 ANQGSEA. Trimming took 7 bases from V and 2 from J; bases not matched to a gene: 8. CDR3 residues: CSAPGGQGNYGYTF. The CDR3 DNA reads as TGCAGCGCCCCAGGGGGACAGGGAAACTATGGCTACACCTTC.